Sequencing of this T cell receptor (beta chain) was carried out in a study of T cell repertoires in cytomegalovirus infection. Study-level information: Carrying CMV and the relevant HLA type showed in public TCR beta signatures.

Study-level points and caveats: Of the TCR beta families, the public ones yielded a cumulative frequency that identified carriers of CMV plus the relevant HLA. Dominating the ex vivo response were TCR beta clonotypes that were CMV-specific and HLA-C-restricted.

J lost 4 bases, V lost 5 bases, and 7 bases had no gene match. The CDR3 spans 15 residues. CDR1 is SGDLS, CDR2 YYNGEE, per germline. TCRdb re-called the reads with MiXCR, one entry per CDR3 protein. This table holds about 330,000 distinct CDR3 sequences, 9.5% found once. This clonotype was detected only a few times. Its antigen is unknown. This receptor was identified in a human donor in good health (CMV status not recorded). Some clones in this sample may be carry-over from other donors' samples. The source material was PBMCs. The rearrangement uses TRBV9 and TRBJ2-3; 10 nucleotides match TRBD2. For the CDR3, the DNA is TGTGCCAGCAGACCGGGACTAGCGAGGGCAGATACGCAGTATTTT. Its protein is CASRPGLARADTQYF.